This T cell receptor (beta chain) was found in a study of T cells in Graves' hyperthyroidism and ophthalmopathy. This clonotype was detected many times. Its target is not known. This CDR3 is built from 14 residues. V shed 4 bases and J 8 bases; nucleotides not matched to a gene: 5. Initially, at the first diagnosis of hyperthyroidism and before any ophthalmopathy symptoms, blood was sampled. PBMCs came from 10 ml fresh peripheral blood. Study findings and constraints: Most thyroid clonotypes that were expanded above 0.001 also turned up in blood.

There were TCR beta CDR3 regions amplified from RNA transcripts. HTBI primers drove first-round RT-PCR of the TCR CDR3. TCRdb redid the calling of the multiplex PCR reads with MiXCR, one entry per CDR3 protein. This table has 380,000 or so distinct CDR3 sequences, roughly 14% appearing once. Sequencing was carried out using blood. This sequence was found in a man aged 25 to 45 with Graves' hyperthyroidism that later progressed to Graves' ophthalmopathy. The rearrangement uses TRBV12-3 or TRBV12-4 and TRBJ1-6; 7 nucleotides align to TRBD1. CDR3 sequence: CASSSWTGDSPLHF. CDR3 coding DNA: TGTGCCAGCAGTTCCTGGACAGGAGATTCACCCCTCCACTTT.